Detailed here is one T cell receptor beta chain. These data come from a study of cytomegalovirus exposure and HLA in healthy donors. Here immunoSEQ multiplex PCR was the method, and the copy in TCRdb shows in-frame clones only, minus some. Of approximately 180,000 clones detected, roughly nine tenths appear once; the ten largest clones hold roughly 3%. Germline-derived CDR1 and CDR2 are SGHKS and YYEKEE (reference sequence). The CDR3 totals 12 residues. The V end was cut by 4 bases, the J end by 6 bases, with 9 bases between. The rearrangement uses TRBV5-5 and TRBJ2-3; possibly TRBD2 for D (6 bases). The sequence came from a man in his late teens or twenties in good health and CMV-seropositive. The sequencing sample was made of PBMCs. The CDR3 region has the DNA TGTGCCAGCAGCCCGCGGGGCGATACGCAGTATTTT. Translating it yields CASSPRGDTQYF.